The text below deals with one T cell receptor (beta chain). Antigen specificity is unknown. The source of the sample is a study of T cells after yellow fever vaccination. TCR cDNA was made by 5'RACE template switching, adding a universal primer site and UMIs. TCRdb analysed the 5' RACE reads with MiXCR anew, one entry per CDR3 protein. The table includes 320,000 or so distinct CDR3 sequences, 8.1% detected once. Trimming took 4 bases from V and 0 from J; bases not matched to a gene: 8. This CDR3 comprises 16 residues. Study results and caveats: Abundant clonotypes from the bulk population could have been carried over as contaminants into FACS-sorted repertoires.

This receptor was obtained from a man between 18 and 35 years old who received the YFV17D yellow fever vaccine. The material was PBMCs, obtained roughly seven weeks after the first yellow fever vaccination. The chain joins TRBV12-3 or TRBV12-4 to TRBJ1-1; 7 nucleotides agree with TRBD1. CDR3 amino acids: CASSWDRTLMNTEAFF. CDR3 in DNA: TGTGCCAGCAGTTGGGACAGAACTTTGATGAACACTGAAGCTTTCTTT.